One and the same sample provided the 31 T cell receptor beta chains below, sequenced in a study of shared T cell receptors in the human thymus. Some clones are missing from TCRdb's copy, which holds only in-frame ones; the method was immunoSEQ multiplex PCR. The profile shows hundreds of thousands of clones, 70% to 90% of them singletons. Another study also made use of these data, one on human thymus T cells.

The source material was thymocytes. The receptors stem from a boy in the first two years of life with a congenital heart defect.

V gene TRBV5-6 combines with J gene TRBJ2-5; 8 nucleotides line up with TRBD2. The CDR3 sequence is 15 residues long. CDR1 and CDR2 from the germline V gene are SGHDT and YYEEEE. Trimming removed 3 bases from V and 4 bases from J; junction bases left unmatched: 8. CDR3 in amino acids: CASSCQRERGETQYF. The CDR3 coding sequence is TGTGCCAGCAGCTGTCAGCGGGAGCGGGGAGAGACCCAGTACTTC.

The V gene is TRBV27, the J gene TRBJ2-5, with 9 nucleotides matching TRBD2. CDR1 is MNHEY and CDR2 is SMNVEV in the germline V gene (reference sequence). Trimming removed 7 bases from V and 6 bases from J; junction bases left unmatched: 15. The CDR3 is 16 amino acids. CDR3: CASNGKAGGPLKTQYF. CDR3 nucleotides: TGTGCCAGCAACGGGAAGGCGGGAGGGCCGTTGAAGACCCAGTACTTC.

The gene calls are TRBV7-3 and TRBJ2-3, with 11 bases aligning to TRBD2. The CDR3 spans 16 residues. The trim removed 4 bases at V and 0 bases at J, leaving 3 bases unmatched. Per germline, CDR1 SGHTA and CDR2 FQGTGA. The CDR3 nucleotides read TGTGCCAGCAGCTCGACTAGCGGGGTTAGCACAGATACGCAGTATTTT. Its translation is CASSSTSGVSTDTQYF.

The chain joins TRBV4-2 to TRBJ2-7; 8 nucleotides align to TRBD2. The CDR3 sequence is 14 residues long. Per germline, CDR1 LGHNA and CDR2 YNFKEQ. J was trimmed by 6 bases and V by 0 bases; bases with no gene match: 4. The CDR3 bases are TGTGCCAGCAGCCAAGATGTGCTAGCGGGCGAGCAGTACTTC. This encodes CASSQDVLAGEQYF.

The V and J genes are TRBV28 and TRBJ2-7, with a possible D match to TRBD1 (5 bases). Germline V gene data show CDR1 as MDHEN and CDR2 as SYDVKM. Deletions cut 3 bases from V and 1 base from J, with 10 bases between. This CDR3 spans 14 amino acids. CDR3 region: CASSFAGPSYEQYF. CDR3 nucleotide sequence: TGTGCCAGCAGTTTTGCAGGGCCGTCCTACGAGCAGTACTTC. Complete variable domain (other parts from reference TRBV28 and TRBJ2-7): DVKVTQSSRYLVKRTGEKVFLECVQDMDHENMFWYRQDPGLGLRLIYFSYDVKMKEKGDIPEGYSVSREKKERFSLILESASTNQTSMYLCASSFAGPSYEQYFGPGTRLTVT.

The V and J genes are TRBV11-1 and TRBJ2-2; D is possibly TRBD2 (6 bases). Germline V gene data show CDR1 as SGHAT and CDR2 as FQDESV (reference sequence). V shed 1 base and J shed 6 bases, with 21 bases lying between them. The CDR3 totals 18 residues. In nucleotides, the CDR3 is TGTGCCAGCAGCTTAGTCGGGGGAGACCCCCAGCGGTCCGGGGAGCTGTTTTTT. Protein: CASSLVGGDPQRSGELFF.

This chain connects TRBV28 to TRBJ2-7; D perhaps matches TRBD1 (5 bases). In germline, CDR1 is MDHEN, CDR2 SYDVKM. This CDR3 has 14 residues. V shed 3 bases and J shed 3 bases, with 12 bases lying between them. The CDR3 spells CASSLGPRYYEQYF. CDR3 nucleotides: TGTGCCAGCAGTTTGGGGCCGAGGTACTACGAGCAGTACTTC.

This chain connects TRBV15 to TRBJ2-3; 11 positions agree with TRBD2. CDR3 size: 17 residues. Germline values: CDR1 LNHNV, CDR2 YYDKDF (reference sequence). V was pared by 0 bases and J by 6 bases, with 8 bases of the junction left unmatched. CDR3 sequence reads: CATSRDDSGRARDTQYF. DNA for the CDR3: TGTGCCACCAGCAGAGATGATAGCGGGAGGGCCCGTGATACGCAGTATTTT.

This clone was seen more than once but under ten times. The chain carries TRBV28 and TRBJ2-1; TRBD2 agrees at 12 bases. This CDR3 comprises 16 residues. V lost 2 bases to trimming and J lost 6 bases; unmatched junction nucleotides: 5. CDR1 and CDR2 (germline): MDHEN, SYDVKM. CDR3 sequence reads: CASSLGPGLAGNEQFF. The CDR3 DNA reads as TGTGCCAGCAGTTTAGGGCCGGGACTAGCGGGCAATGAGCAGTTCTTC.

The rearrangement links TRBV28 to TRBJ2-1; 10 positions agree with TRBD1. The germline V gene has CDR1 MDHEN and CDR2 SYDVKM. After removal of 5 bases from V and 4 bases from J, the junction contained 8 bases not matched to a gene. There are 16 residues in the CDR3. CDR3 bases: TGTGCCAGCAGTCTCCGACCGGGACAGGGGTACAATGAGCAGTTCTTC. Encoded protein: CASSLRPGQGYNEQFF.

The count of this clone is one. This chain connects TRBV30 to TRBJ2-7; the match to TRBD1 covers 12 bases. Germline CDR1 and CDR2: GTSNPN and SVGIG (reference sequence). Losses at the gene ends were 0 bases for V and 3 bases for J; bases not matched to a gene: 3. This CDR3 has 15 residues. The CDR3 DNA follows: TGTGCCTGGAGTGTGGGACAGGGGGCCAACTACGAGCAGTACTTC. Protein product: CAWSVGQGANYEQYF.

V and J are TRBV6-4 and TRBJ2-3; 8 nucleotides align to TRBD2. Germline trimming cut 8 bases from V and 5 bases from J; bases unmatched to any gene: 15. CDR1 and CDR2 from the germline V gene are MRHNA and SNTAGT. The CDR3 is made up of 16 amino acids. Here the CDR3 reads CASRPRGLGVGDTQYF. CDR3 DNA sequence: TGTGCCAGCCGTCCTAGGGGACTAGGGGTCGGAGATACGCAGTATTTT.

As DNA, the CDR3 is TGTGCCAGTCGACTAGCGGGAGAGGGGGCTGGTTTCTACAATGAGCAGTTCTTC. Protein sequence: CASRLAGEGAGFYNEQFF. The chain is built from TRBV28 and TRBJ2-1, with 12 bases aligning to TRBD2. Germline assignment: CDR1 MDHEN and CDR2 SYDVKM. V was pared by 9 bases and J by 3 bases, with 15 bases of the junction left unmatched. This CDR3 has 18 residues.

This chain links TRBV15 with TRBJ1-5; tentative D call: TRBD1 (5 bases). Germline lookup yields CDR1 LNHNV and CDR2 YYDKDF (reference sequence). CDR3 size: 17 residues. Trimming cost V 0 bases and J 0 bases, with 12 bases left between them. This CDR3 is CATSREPGINSNQPQHF. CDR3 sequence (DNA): TGTGCCACCAGCAGAGAACCAGGGATTAATAGCAATCAGCCCCAGCATTTT.

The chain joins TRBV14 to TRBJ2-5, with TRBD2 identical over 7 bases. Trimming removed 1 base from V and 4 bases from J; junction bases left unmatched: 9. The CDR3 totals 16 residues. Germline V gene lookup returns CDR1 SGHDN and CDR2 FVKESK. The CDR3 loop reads CASSQVLAGARETQYF. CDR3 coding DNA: TGTGCCAGCAGCCAAGTCCTCGCGGGAGCCCGAGAGACCCAGTACTTC. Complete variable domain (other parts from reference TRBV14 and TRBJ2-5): EAGVTQFPSHSVIEKGQTVTLRCDPISGHDNLYWYRRVMGKEIKFLLHFVKESKQDESGMPNNRFLAERTGGTYSTLKVQPAELEDSGVYFCASSQVLAGARETQYFGPGTRLLVL.

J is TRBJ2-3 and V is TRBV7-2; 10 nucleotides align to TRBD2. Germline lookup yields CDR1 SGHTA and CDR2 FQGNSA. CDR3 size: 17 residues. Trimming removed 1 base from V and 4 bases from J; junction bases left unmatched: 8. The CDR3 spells CASSLGASGRTADTQYF. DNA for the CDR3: TGTGCCAGCAGCTTAGGGGCTAGCGGGAGAACCGCAGATACGCAGTATTTT.

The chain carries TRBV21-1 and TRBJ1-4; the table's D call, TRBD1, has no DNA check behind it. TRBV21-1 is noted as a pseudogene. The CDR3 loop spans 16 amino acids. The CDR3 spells CASSKVHQGAREKLFF. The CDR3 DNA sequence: TGTGCCAGCAGCAAAGTCCACCAGGGGGCACGGGAAAAACTGTTTTTT.

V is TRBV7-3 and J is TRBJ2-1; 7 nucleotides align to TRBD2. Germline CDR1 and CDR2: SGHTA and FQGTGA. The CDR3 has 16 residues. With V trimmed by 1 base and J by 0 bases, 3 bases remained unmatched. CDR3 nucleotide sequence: TGTGCCAGCAGCTTAAGCGGGAGCGTCTCCTACAATGAGCAGTTCTTC. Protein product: CASSLSGSVSYNEQFF.

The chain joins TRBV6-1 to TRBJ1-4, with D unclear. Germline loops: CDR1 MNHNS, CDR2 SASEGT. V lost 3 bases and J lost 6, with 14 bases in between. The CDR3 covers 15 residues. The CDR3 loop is CASSEETGVHEKLFF. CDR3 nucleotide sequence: TGTGCCAGCAGTGAGGAAACCGGGGTCCATGAAAAACTGTTTTTT.

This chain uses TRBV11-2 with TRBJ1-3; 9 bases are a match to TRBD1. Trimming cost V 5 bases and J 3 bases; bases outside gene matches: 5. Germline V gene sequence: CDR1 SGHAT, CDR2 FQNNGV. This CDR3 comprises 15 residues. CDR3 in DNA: TGTGCCAGCAGCCAGGGACAGGGAGATGGAAACACCATATATTTT. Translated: CASSQGQGDGNTIYF. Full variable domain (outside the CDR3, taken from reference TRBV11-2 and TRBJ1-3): EAGVAQSPRYKIIEKRQSVAFWCNPISGHATLYWYQQILGQGPKLLIQFQNNGVVDDSQLPKDRFSAERLKGVDSTLKIQPAKLEDSAVYLCASSQGQGDGNTIYFGEGSWLTVV.

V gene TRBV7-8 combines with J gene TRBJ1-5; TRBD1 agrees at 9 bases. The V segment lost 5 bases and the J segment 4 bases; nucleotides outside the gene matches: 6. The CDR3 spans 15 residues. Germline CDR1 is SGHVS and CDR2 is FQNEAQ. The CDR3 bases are TGTGCCAGCAGCGAAACAGGGGGCCTGAATCAGCCCCAGCATTTT. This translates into CASSETGGLNQPQHF.

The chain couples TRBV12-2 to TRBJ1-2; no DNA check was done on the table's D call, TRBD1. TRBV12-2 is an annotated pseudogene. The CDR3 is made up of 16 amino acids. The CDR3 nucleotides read TGTGCAAGTCGCTTCCATACAGGGGAACCAAGCTGGGGCTACACCTTC. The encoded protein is CASRFHTGEPSWGYTF.

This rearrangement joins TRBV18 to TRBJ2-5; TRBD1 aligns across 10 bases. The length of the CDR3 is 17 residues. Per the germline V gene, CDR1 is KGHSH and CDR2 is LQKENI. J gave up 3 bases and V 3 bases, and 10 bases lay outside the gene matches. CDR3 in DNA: TGTGCCAGCTCACCTCGACAGGGGGCGTTCACCAAAGAGACCCAGTACTTC. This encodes CASSPRQGAFTKETQYF.

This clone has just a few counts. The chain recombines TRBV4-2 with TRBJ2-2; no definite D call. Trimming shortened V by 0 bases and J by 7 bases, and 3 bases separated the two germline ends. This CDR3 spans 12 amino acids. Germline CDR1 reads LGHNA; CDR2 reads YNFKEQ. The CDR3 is CASSQDIGELFF. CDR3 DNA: TGTGCCAGCAGCCAAGATATCGGGGAGCTGTTTTTT.

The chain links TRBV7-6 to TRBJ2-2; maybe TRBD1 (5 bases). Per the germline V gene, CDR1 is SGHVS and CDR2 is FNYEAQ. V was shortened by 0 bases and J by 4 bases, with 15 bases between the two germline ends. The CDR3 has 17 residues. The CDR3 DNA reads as TGTGCCAGCAGCTTAGCGGGGAACAGGAATAGCACCGGGGAGCTGTTTTTT. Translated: CASSLAGNRNSTGELFF.

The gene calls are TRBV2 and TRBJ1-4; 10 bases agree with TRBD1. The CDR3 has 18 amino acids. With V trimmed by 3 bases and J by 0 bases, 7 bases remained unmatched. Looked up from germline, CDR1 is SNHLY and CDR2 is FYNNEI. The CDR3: CASSETGGGEATNEKLFF. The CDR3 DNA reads TGTGCCAGCAGTGAGACAGGGGGCGGCGAAGCAACTAATGAAAAACTGTTTTTT.

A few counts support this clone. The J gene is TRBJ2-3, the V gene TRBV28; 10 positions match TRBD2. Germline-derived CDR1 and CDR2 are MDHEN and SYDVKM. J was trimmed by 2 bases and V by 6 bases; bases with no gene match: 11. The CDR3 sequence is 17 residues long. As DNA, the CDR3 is TGTGCCAGCAGCCCCCGGACTAGCGGAGAGATCACAGATACGCAGTATTTT. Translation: CASSPRTSGEITDTQYF. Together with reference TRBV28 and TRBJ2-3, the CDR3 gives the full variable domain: DVKVTQSSRYLVKRTGEKVFLECVQDMDHENMFWYRQDPGLGLRLIYFSYDVKMKEKGDIPEGYSVSREKKERFSLILESASTNQTSMYLCASSPRTSGEITDTQYFGPGTRLTVL.

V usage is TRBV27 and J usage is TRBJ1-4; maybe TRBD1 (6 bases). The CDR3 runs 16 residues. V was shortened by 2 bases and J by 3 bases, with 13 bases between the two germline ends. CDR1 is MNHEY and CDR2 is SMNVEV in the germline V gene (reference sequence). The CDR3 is CASSLDTGSANEKLFF. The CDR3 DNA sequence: TGTGCCAGCAGTTTAGATACAGGGTCCGCTAATGAAAAACTGTTTTTT.

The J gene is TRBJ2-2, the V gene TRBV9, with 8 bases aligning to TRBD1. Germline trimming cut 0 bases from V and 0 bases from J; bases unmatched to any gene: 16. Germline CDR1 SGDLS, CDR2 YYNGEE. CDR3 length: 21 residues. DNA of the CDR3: TGTGCCAGCAGCGTAGAGCAGGGCCTGGACAGGGAAAGCCCGAACACCGGGGAGCTGTTTTTT. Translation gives CASSVEQGLDRESPNTGELFF.

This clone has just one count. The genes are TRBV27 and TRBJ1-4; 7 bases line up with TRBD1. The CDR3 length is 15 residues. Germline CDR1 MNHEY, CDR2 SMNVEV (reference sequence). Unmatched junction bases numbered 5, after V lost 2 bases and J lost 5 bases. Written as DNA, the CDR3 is TGTGCCAGCAGTTTAGCGAGACAGGGAAATGAAAAACTGTTTTTT. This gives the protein CASSLARQGNEKLFF.

This chain's CDR3 is CASSKVASDSYEQYF. The CDR3 coding sequence is TGTGCCAGCAGCAAAGTGGCTAGCGACTCCTACGAGCAGTACTTC. V and J are TRBV21-1 and TRBJ2-7; the table calls TRBD2, which could not be checked here. TRBV21-1 is recorded as a pseudogene. The CDR3 has 15 residues.